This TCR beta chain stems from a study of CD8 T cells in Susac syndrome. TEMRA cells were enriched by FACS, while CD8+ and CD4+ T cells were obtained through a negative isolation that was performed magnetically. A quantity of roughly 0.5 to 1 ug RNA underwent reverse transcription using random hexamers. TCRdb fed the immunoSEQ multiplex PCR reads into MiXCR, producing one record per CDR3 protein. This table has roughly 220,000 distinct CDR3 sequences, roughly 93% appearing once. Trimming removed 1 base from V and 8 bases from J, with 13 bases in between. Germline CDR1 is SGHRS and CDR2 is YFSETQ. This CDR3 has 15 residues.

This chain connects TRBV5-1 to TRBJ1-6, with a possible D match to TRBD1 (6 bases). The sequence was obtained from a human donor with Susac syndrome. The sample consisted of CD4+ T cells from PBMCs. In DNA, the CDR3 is TGCGCCAGCAGCTTGATGGGGGGGCGTGATTCACCCCTCCACTTT. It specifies CASSLMGGRDSPLHF.